These T cell receptor beta chains were read from a single sample in a study of blood T cell repertoires in COVID-19. Only in-frame clones appear in the TCRdb table, and some are missing; sequencing was by immunoSEQ multiplex PCR. The sample carries tens of thousands of clones, over 75% recorded once. The specimen sequenced was peripheral blood. The receptor source for this set is a human donor in a cohort sampled during active COVID-19. Both conserved end residues are part of each CDR3. D genes are given only for firm matches. Some rows have no size entry. The others give once, few or many, or a class for an expanded clone.

j_gene | abundance | v_gene | d_gene | CDR3nt | CDR3aa
TRBJ2-2 | - | TRBV7-2 | - | TGTGCCAGCAGCTTAAAAGCTACCGGGGAGCTGTTTTTT | CASSLKATGELFF
TRBJ1-2 | - | TRBV28 | - | TGTGCCAGCAGTTTTACGAGCGGCGCAAACTATGGCTACACCTTC | CASSFTSGANYGYTF
TRBJ2-4 | - | TRBV7-8 | - | TGTGCCAGCAGCGCTGGGTTAGCCGGAAACATTCAGTACTTC | CASSAGLAGNIQYF
TRBJ2-3 | - | TRBV11-1 | TRBD2 | TGTGCCAGCAGCCCCTGGACTAGCAGCACAGATACGCAGTATTTT | CASSPWTSSTDTQYF
TRBJ1-1 | once | TRBV29-1 | - | TGCAGCGTTGAAAGGAGCGGGGGCATGAACACTGAAGCTTTCTTT | CSVERSGGMNTEAFF
TRBJ2-7 | - | TRBV28 | TRBD2 | TGTGCCAGCAGTTACGGTAGCGGGGGCGAGCAGTACTTC | CASSYGSGGEQYF
TRBJ1-4 | - | TRBV4-3 | TRBD1 | TGCGCCAGCAGCCCAAGGGCAGGGGGCGATTGGACTAATGAAAAACTGTTTTTT | CASSPRAGGDWTNEKLFF
TRBJ1-5 | - | TRBV4-1 | - | TGCGCCAGCAGCCAAGATTCGGGTACCCAGCCCCAGCATTTT | CASSQDSGTQPQHF
TRBJ2-7 | - | TRBV3-1/TRBV3-2 | - | TGTGCCAGCAGCAGGACCCTCCCGGGACAAGCTCCCACCTCCTACGAGCAGTACTTC | CASSRTLPGQAPTSYEQYF
TRBJ2-7 | - | TRBV14 | TRBD2 | TGTGCCAGCAGCCAAGACTCACTAGCGGGAGGGACTGGGTGCTACGAGCAGTACTTC | CASSQDSLAGGTGCYEQYF
TRBJ1-1 | many | TRBV19 | - | TGTGCCAGTAGAAGAAGGGGGATCGGGGAGAACACTGAAGCTTTCTTT | CASRRRGIGENTEAFF
TRBJ1-5 | - | TRBV7-6 | - | TGTGCCAGCAGCTTACGTCTAGGCAGTCACCCTTTGGGTAATCAGCCCCAGCATTTT | CASSLRLGSHPLGNQPQHF
TRBJ1-3 | - | TRBV19 | TRBD1 | TGTGCCAGTAGAAAAGGGACAGACTTCTTTTCTGGAAACACCATATATTTT | CASRKGTDFFSGNTIYF
TRBJ1-3 | - | TRBV5-1 | TRBD1 | TGCGCCAGCAGCCCCACGACAGGGACGGGAAACACCATATATTTT | CASSPTTGTGNTIYF
TRBJ2-5 | - | TRBV27 | TRBD1 | TGTGCCAGCAGTGGACAGGGGGCGCTTGGGGCCCAGTACTTC | CASSGQGALGAQYF
TRBJ2-1 | - | TRBV30 | TRBD2 | TGTGCCTGGGGAGCCCTAGCGGGAGGGCCGGGCAATGAGCAGTTCTTC | CAWGALAGGPGNEQFF
TRBJ2-5 | - | TRBV6-6 | TRBD2 | TGTGCCAGCGGGCGGCGGGAGGGCCGAGAGACCCAGTACTTC | CASGRREGRETQYF
TRBJ2-6 | - | TRBV6-6 | TRBD1 | TGTGCCAGCAGTTCGACAGGGGGCTCTGGGGCCAACGTCCTGACTTTC | CASSSTGGSGANVLTF
TRBJ2-7 | - | TRBV29-1 | TRBD2 | TGCAGCGTTGTTGGTAGCGGGAATCCAAGCTCCTACGAGCAGTACTTC | CSVVGSGNPSSYEQYF
TRBJ2-4 | - | TRBV9 | TRBD2 | TGTGCCAGCAGCGTCTCCCCGGGGGGGCGTCAACTAGCCAAAAACATTCAGTACTTC | CASSVSPGGRQLAKNIQYF
TRBJ2-2 | - | TRBV28 | - | TGTGCCAGCAGTTTTGAAGGGGGTTTAGGCGGGGAGCTGTTTTTT | CASSFEGGLGGELFF
TRBJ2-1 | - | TRBV4-3 | TRBD2 | TGCGCCAGCAGCCAAACTCTAGCGGGAGCGTTCCCCTCCTACAATGAGCAGTTCTTC | CASSQTLAGAFPSYNEQFF
TRBJ1-1 | - | TRBV14 | - | TGTGCCAGCAGCCAATACCAGGGTAAGCGGAACACTGAAGCTTTCTTT | CASSQYQGKRNTEAFF